This TCR beta chain was captured by sequencing in a study of blood T cell repertoires in COVID-19 (dated by TCRdb to 2020 to 2021). Regarding the research as a whole: The collaborator samples originated in the United States, Italy and Spain and spanned the acute and convalescent phases of COVID-19. The repertoires were released in a freely available public database intended as a resource for research on the immune response to SARS-CoV-2. Where HLA class I and class II types were available, the types were taken from metadata supplied by the sample provider, not from assay-based typing. Subjects who had been exposed to COVID-19, were actively infected with it, or had recovered from it provided the deeply sampled blood TCRbeta repertoires that made up the dataset. The material from the prospective study consisted of cDNA or gDNA derived from T cells, B-cell-depleted T cells, or PBMCs. Samples came from the ongoing ImmuneRACE study (first 160 participants) plus 1,254 subjects from 6 global collaborators. Nearly every sample came with metadata listing a de-identified subject ID, COVID-19 status, age in years and sex.

In Seattle, one collaborating source enrolled patients while the infection was active and tracked those patients longitudinally over the course of disease. Each collaborating institution followed its own protocols to collect whole blood in K2EDTA tubes. For TCRbeta analysis, collaborators shipped samples as frozen whole blood, isolated PBMCs, or DNA extracted from either of those sample types. The research as a whole found: The quantity of clinical and demographic metadata differed by source and by participant and was supplied without curation.

TCRbeta CDR3 regions were amplified from genomic DNA by means of the immunoSEQ Assay, a bias-controlled multiplex PCR. The authors processed their data as follows. Nucleated cell counts per sample were estimated from amplification of reference gene primers within the assay. To quantify the absolute abundance of each unique TCRbeta CDR3 rearrangement, sequence reads were collapsed and filtered. Productive Simpson clonality was computed per sample as the square root of Simpson's diversity index over productive rearrangements. In TCRdb, the immuneACCESS table is reduced to in-frame sequences with V and J assigned. These tables do not hold every clone; where another copy was compared, an unresolved V gene accounts for under half, and the others remain unexplained. V, J and clone size derive from that table, while D and trimming were established from the DNA sequence. The table for this sample lists about 390,000 clones; about 90% of them were counted only once. The top ten clones comprise approximately 2.4% of the sample.

This clone was found a few times. The antigen this receptor binds is unknown. There are no base qualities to consult, and no much larger clone falls within one base. This clonotype originated in an older woman with COVID-19, enrolled during active disease. The source material was peripheral blood.

The nucleotides read TGCAGTGCTAGTTCCTCAGGGGAGATCCAAGAGACCCAGTACTTC. It translates as CSASSSGEIQETQYF. The chain links TRBV20-1 with TRBJ2-5, with a weak D call of TRBD1 (6 bases match). Reading from cysteine to phenylalanine, the CDR3 counts 15 amino acids. The read is trimmed to its CDR3 DNA, 45 bases read in frame from base 1. The trim is 3 bases for V and 1 base for J, with a gap of 15 bases between the germline ends. Per the germline V gene (reference sequence), DFQATT is the CDR1 and SNEGSKA is the CDR2.